Sequencing of this TCR beta chain was carried out in a study of human T cells and chemical hapten exposure. Turning to the study itself: It was small differences in pooled library volume that mainly caused per-sample TCR yields to vary. Study-level results: Sensitizing with DPC caused no change in TCRs above 1 in 1000 frequency.

A note on this clonotype: Its target is unknown.

The V end was cut by 0 bases, the J end by 5 bases, with 14 bases between. This CDR3 region has 15 residues. Germline V gene data show CDR1 as DFQATT and CDR2 as SNEGSKA (reference sequence). Total RNA was isolated from unfractionated whole blood. Attachment of unique molecular identifiers to individual cDNA molecules was performed in the library. Using its own MiXCR run on the 5' RACE reads, TCRdb lists one record per CDR3 protein. The top ten clones hold under 7.5% of a sample with 70,000 to 85,000 distinct CDR3 sequences, more than 15% of them seen once. This TCR was sampled from a female donor in good health. The chain has TRBV20-1 and TRBJ1-5; no clear D gene. The CDR3 reads CSARDRLDKYQPQHF. The CDR3 nucleotides read TGCAGTGCTAGAGATAGACTCGACAAATATCAGCCCCAGCATTTT.